Listed below are T cell receptor beta chains from one sample, sequenced in a study of blood T cell repertoires in COVID-19. Produced via immunoSEQ multiplex PCR; TCRdb's table is partial and in-frame only. The sample contains about 200,000 clones, more than 80% of which appear only once. Sample: peripheral blood. The origin of the receptors is a man over 45 with acute or convalescent COVID-19. CDR3s include the opening cysteine and the closing phenylalanine or tryptophan. A D gene is named only where the DNA matches it firmly. Clone size, where shown, is once, few, many, or a class for clones that have expanded.

clone_size: NA; j_call: TRBJ1-3; d_call: TRBD1; v_call: TRBV4-3; cdr3_nt: TGCGCCAGCAGCCAAGATCGGGGACAGTATGGAGGAAACACCATATATTTT; cdr3_aa: CASSQDRGQYGGNTIYF
clone_size: NA; j_call: TRBJ1-2; d_call: TRBD1; v_call: TRBV7-2; cdr3_nt: TGTGCCAGCAGCCTGGGACAGGGGGGACAGGGTAACTATGGCTACACCTTC; cdr3_aa: CASSLGQGGQGNYGYTF
clone_size: NA; j_call: TRBJ2-7; d_call: NA; v_call: TRBV7-9; cdr3_nt: TGTGCCAGCAGCTCGAAGGGGGGGTCCGCCTACGAGCAGTACTTC; cdr3_aa: CASSSKGGSAYEQYF
clone_size: NA; j_call: TRBJ2-3; d_call: TRBD2; v_call: TRBV5-1; cdr3_nt: TGCGCCAGCGGTACTAGCGGCACAGATACGCAGTATTTT; cdr3_aa: CASGTSGTDTQYF
clone_size: NA; j_call: TRBJ2-5; d_call: NA; v_call: TRBV15; cdr3_nt: TGTGCCACCAGCAACGAGGGGGAGAAAGAGACCCAGTACTTC; cdr3_aa: CATSNEGEKETQYF
clone_size: NA; j_call: TRBJ2-7; d_call: TRBD2; v_call: TRBV9; cdr3_nt: TGTGCCAGCAGCGTAACAGGCGGGAGAAACTACGAGCAGTACTTC; cdr3_aa: CASSVTGGRNYEQYF
clone_size: NA; j_call: TRBJ1-4; d_call: NA; v_call: TRBV7-8; cdr3_nt: TGTGCCAGCAGCTTAACAGGAACAACTAATGAAAAACTGTTTTTT; cdr3_aa: CASSLTGTTNEKLFF
clone_size: NA; j_call: TRBJ2-5; d_call: TRBD1; v_call: TRBV10-3; cdr3_nt: TGTGCCATCAGTTGGGACCGGGACAGCCAAGAGACCCAGTACTTC; cdr3_aa: CAISWDRDSQETQYF
clone_size: NA; j_call: TRBJ2-3; d_call: NA; v_call: TRBV11-2; cdr3_nt: TGTGCCAGCAGGATCTCTAGCTCGGGCGCAGATACGCAGTATTTT; cdr3_aa: CASRISSSGADTQYF
clone_size: NA; j_call: TRBJ2-1; d_call: TRBD1; v_call: TRBV7-6; cdr3_nt: TGTGCCAGCAGCTTAGCGGCACGCGGACAGGGATACAATGAGCAGTTCTTC; cdr3_aa: CASSLAARGQGYNEQFF
clone_size: once; j_call: TRBJ2-5; d_call: NA; v_call: TRBV7-3; cdr3_nt: TGTGCCAGCAGCTTAGGGGTTTTGAAGGGGCCGAGAGAGACCCAGTACTTC; cdr3_aa: CASSLGVLKGPRETQYF
clone_size: NA; j_call: TRBJ2-5; d_call: NA; v_call: TRBV6-1; cdr3_nt: TGTGCCAGCAGTGAACGGTTTACCGAGACCCAGTACTTC; cdr3_aa: CASSERFTETQYF
clone_size: NA; j_call: TRBJ2-7; d_call: TRBD2; v_call: TRBV10-2; cdr3_nt: TGCGCCAGCCGGGCCACAGCGGGAGAGCAGTACTTC; cdr3_aa: CASRATAGEQYF
clone_size: once; j_call: TRBJ1-4; d_call: NA; v_call: TRBV25-1; cdr3_nt: TGTGCCAGCAGTGAATTACAGGCTCGCGACGAAAAACTGTTTTTT; cdr3_aa: CASSELQARDEKLFF
clone_size: once; j_call: TRBJ1-3; d_call: NA; v_call: TRBV7-8; cdr3_nt: TGTGCCAGCAGCTTACAAACAAAATCCGGGACAAGCTCTGGAAACACCATATATTTT; cdr3_aa: CASSLQTKSGTSSGNTIYF
clone_size: NA; j_call: TRBJ1-3; d_call: NA; v_call: TRBV9; cdr3_nt: TGTGCCAGCAGCGCCCGGGAGGGATCGGGAAACACCATATATTTT; cdr3_aa: CASSAREGSGNTIYF
clone_size: NA; j_call: TRBJ2-1; d_call: TRBD2; v_call: TRBV3-1/TRBV3-2; cdr3_nt: TGTGCCAGCAGCCAAGTGACTAGCGGGGGGAATGAGCAGTTCTTC; cdr3_aa: CASSQVTSGGNEQFF
clone_size: NA; j_call: TRBJ1-3; d_call: TRBD1; v_call: TRBV5-6; cdr3_nt: TGTGCCAGCAGCCAGACAGGGCCTGGAAACACCATATATTTT; cdr3_aa: CASSQTGPGNTIYF
clone_size: NA; j_call: TRBJ2-6; d_call: NA; v_call: TRBV4-3; cdr3_nt: TGCGCCAGCAGCCTTGGCGGGTCGGAGGGTGCTGGGGCCAACGTCCTGACTTTC; cdr3_aa: CASSLGGSEGAGANVLTF
clone_size: NA; j_call: TRBJ1-5; d_call: NA; v_call: TRBV12-3/TRBV12-4; cdr3_nt: TGTGCCAGCAGGGCGGGGGGTCAGCCCCAGCATTTT; cdr3_aa: CASRAGGQPQHF
clone_size: NA; j_call: TRBJ1-4; d_call: NA; v_call: TRBV10-3; cdr3_nt: TGTGCCATCAGCTTCGACAGCGATAATGAAAAACTGTTTTTT; cdr3_aa: CAISFDSDNEKLFF
clone_size: NA; j_call: TRBJ2-7; d_call: NA; v_call: TRBV7-9; cdr3_nt: TGTGCCAGCACCTCCGGGGGGCCGGAGCAGTACTTC; cdr3_aa: CASTSGGPEQYF
clone_size: NA; j_call: TRBJ2-1; d_call: NA; v_call: TRBV10-3; cdr3_nt: TGTGCCATCAGTCTACGAGACGGAGCCTACAATGAGCAGTTCTTC; cdr3_aa: CAISLRDGAYNEQFF
clone_size: NA; j_call: TRBJ1-3; d_call: TRBD1; v_call: TRBV9; cdr3_nt: TGTGCCAGCAGCCCACAGGGGACAGGGTACGCCGGAAACACCATATATTTT; cdr3_aa: CASSPQGTGYAGNTIYF
clone_size: NA; j_call: TRBJ2-1; d_call: TRBD1; v_call: TRBV7-2; cdr3_nt: TGTGCCAGCACCCAAAAGACAGGGGGCAGGGATGAGCAGTTCTTC; cdr3_aa: CASTQKTGGRDEQFF
clone_size: NA; j_call: TRBJ1-1; d_call: TRBD1; v_call: TRBV10-3; cdr3_nt: TGTGCCATCAGTGTTAGAGGGACAGGACCCACTGAAGCTTTCTTT; cdr3_aa: CAISVRGTGPTEAFF
clone_size: NA; j_call: TRBJ2-7; d_call: NA; v_call: TRBV6-5; cdr3_nt: TGTGCCAGCAGTTACAAGGGGGGGGCTCTTTACGAGCAGTACTTC; cdr3_aa: CASSYKGGALYEQYF
clone_size: NA; j_call: TRBJ2-1; d_call: NA; v_call: TRBV18; cdr3_nt: TGTGCCAGCTCACCGACTAGTGGATTTAATGAGCAGTTCTTC; cdr3_aa: CASSPTSGFNEQFF
clone_size: NA; j_call: TRBJ1-3; d_call: NA; v_call: TRBV25-1; cdr3_nt: TGTGCCAGCAGTGGATTCGGCGCTCGGGGCACCATATATTTT; cdr3_aa: CASSGFGARGTIYF
clone_size: NA; j_call: TRBJ2-1; d_call: NA; v_call: TRBV12-3/TRBV12-4; cdr3_nt: TGTGCCAGCAGATCGTACAATGAGCAGTTCTTC; cdr3_aa: CASRSYNEQFF
clone_size: NA; j_call: TRBJ2-3; d_call: TRBD2; v_call: TRBV30; cdr3_nt: TGTGCCTGGAGTTGGCTAGCGGACACAGATACGCAGTATTTT; cdr3_aa: CAWSWLADTDTQYF
clone_size: NA; j_call: TRBJ2-1; d_call: NA; v_call: TRBV9; cdr3_nt: TGTGCCAGCAGCGACAACCGGGCCTCGGGGGAGCAGTTCTTC; cdr3_aa: CASSDNRASGEQFF
clone_size: NA; j_call: TRBJ1-5; d_call: NA; v_call: TRBV5-1; cdr3_nt: TGCGCCAGCAGAGAGAGTAACAATCAGCCCCAGCATTTT; cdr3_aa: CASRESNNQPQHF
clone_size: NA; j_call: TRBJ2-1; d_call: TRBD2; v_call: TRBV18; cdr3_nt: TGTGCCAGCTCATCTTCTAGCGGGAGTGGCAATGAGCAGTTCTTC; cdr3_aa: CASSSSSGSGNEQFF
clone_size: NA; j_call: TRBJ2-7; d_call: TRBD2; v_call: TRBV27; cdr3_nt: TGTGCCAGCTCACTAGCGGGAGGAATGTACGAGCAGTACTTC; cdr3_aa: CASSLAGGMYEQYF
clone_size: NA; j_call: TRBJ2-3; d_call: TRBD2; v_call: TRBV4-1; cdr3_nt: TGCGCCAGCAGCCCGCCTAGCGGTGCCACAGATACGCAGTATTTT; cdr3_aa: CASSPPSGATDTQYF
clone_size: NA; j_call: TRBJ2-7; d_call: NA; v_call: TRBV6-2/TRBV6-3; cdr3_nt: TGTGCCAGCAGTTACGACGATACTAGCTACACCTACGAGCAGTACTTC; cdr3_aa: CASSYDDTSYTYEQYF
clone_size: NA; j_call: TRBJ1-2; d_call: TRBD1; v_call: TRBV2; cdr3_nt: TGTGCCAGCGTTTTGGACAGGTTTGGTGGCTACACCTTC; cdr3_aa: CASVLDRFGGYTF
clone_size: NA; j_call: TRBJ1-5; d_call: NA; v_call: TRBV19; cdr3_nt: TGTGCCAGTAGTGACCTACAGGGTAGGGCTCAGCCCCAGCATTTT; cdr3_aa: CASSDLQGRAQPQHF
clone_size: many; j_call: TRBJ1-2; d_call: TRBD1; v_call: TRBV18; cdr3_nt: TGTGCCAGCTCACTAAGACAGGGTCTGGATGGCTACACCTTC; cdr3_aa: CASSLRQGLDGYTF
clone_size: NA; j_call: TRBJ1-3; d_call: NA; v_call: TRBV30; cdr3_nt: TGTGCCTGGAGCATTCCCGACCGGACACCCGACACCATATATTTT; cdr3_aa: CAWSIPDRTPDTIYF
clone_size: NA; j_call: TRBJ2-3; d_call: NA; v_call: TRBV10-3; cdr3_nt: TGTGCCATCAGTGCTGGGCCAAACACAGATACGCAGTATTTT; cdr3_aa: CAISAGPNTDTQYF
clone_size: NA; j_call: TRBJ1-1; d_call: NA; v_call: TRBV19; cdr3_nt: TGTGCCAGTAGTCAAGACTACACTGAAGCTTTCTTT; cdr3_aa: CASSQDYTEAFF
clone_size: NA; j_call: TRBJ2-1; d_call: NA; v_call: TRBV3-1/TRBV3-2; cdr3_nt: TGTGCCAGCAGCCAAGATTTGGTTCTGGCCAATGAGCAGTTCTTC; cdr3_aa: CASSQDLVLANEQFF
clone_size: NA; j_call: TRBJ2-1; d_call: NA; v_call: TRBV7-3; cdr3_nt: TGTGCCAGCAGCTTAAGCAGGGAGGACAATGAGCAGTTCTTC; cdr3_aa: CASSLSREDNEQFF
clone_size: NA; j_call: TRBJ2-1; d_call: TRBD2; v_call: TRBV5-4; cdr3_nt: TGTGCCAGCAGCTCTAGCGGACCCTACAATGAGCAGTTCTTC; cdr3_aa: CASSSSGPYNEQFF
clone_size: NA; j_call: TRBJ1-1; d_call: NA; v_call: TRBV19; cdr3_nt: TGTGCCAGTAGTACCTCCCGACAGGTTCTTGAAGCTTTCTTT; cdr3_aa: CASSTSRQVLEAFF
clone_size: NA; j_call: TRBJ1-2; d_call: NA; v_call: TRBV24-1; cdr3_nt: TGTGCCACCAGTGATACGACCGAGAGGGGCTACACCTTC; cdr3_aa: CATSDTTERGYTF
clone_size: NA; j_call: TRBJ1-2; d_call: NA; v_call: TRBV4-3; cdr3_nt: TGCGCCAGCAGCCAAGATTGGACAGACTTTAACTATGGCTACACCTTC; cdr3_aa: CASSQDWTDFNYGYTF
clone_size: NA; j_call: TRBJ2-4; d_call: NA; v_call: TRBV19; cdr3_nt: TGTGCCAGTAGTATTCAGGTCGGGGCAGGGGAAAACATTCAGTACTTC; cdr3_aa: CASSIQVGAGENIQYF
clone_size: NA; j_call: TRBJ2-3; d_call: TRBD1; v_call: TRBV4-1; cdr3_nt: TGCGCCAGCAGCCAACTTACCGGGACAGCTAGCACAGATACGCAGTATTTT; cdr3_aa: CASSQLTGTASTDTQYF
clone_size: few; j_call: TRBJ1-3; d_call: NA; v_call: TRBV4-1; cdr3_nt: TGCGCCAGCAGCCAGGGGCCGGGAAACACCATATATTTT; cdr3_aa: CASSQGPGNTIYF
clone_size: NA; j_call: TRBJ1-1; d_call: TRBD1; v_call: TRBV28; cdr3_nt: TGTGCCAGCAGTACTGACAGGGGAAACACTGAAGCTTTCTTT; cdr3_aa: CASSTDRGNTEAFF
clone_size: once; j_call: TRBJ1-1; d_call: TRBD1; v_call: TRBV7-9; cdr3_nt: TGTGCCAGCAGCTTAGAGGGGGCTGCTGAGGGAGCTTTCTTT; cdr3_aa: CASSLEGAAEGAFF
clone_size: NA; j_call: TRBJ2-5; d_call: NA; v_call: TRBV27; cdr3_nt: TGTGCCAGCGGTCTTAAGAGGGAGACCCAGTACTTC; cdr3_aa: CASGLKRETQYF